This T cell receptor (beta chain) was observed in a study of control samples from healthy donors and cancer patients (dated by TCRdb to 2018 to 2020). V was cut back by 3 bases and J by 5 bases, leaving a gap of 4 bases between them. Via the germline V gene (reference sequence), CDR1 is LNHDA and CDR2 SQIVND. There are 11 amino acids in the CDR3, from cysteine to phenylalanine inclusive. Only CDR3 DNA remains: 33 bases, in frame from the first base. Remarks on this clone: The target of this receptor is not known. One base away there is no much larger clone; base qualities are not given.

Library generation was performed with the immunoSEQ multiplex PCR assay. Entries here come from immuneACCESS through TCRdb and include only in-frame sequences with V and J called. Some clones fail to appear in such tables; in the studies checked, an unresolved V gene covers under half of the shortfall, and the cause of the remainder is unknown. This sample is represented by about 180,000 clones; around nine tenths of them were singletons. The ten most abundant clones make up roughly 1.5% of the sample. This TCR was sampled from a man between 25 and 39 years old in good health. Sequencing was performed on blood. Recombination joined TRBV19 with TRBJ2-5; a confident D gene designation cannot be given. The bases read TGTGCCAGTAGTATGCAGGAGACCCAGTACTTC. This is translated as CASSMQETQYF.